Below are 27 T cell receptor beta chains sequenced from a single sample in a study of CD8+ T cells in alopecia areata. It was cDNA, reverse transcribed from extracted RNA, that served as the sequencing template. Clones were read by immunoSEQ multiplex PCR, and TCRdb kept only the in-frame ones, dropping some. The table lists 150,000 to 200,000 clones, under 80% of them singletons. The treatment denotes: oral pan-JAK inhibitor, 5-10 mg twice daily. Sequencing was performed on CD4+ T cells sorted from blood, taken around week 50, from a patient treated with tofacitinib. The receptors were gathered from a human donor with alopecia areata.

J is TRBJ2-7 and V is TRBV27, with 7 bases lining up with TRBD1. The junction had 7 bases not matched to a gene; V was cut back by 5 bases and J by 0 bases. The germline CDR1 and CDR2 sequences are MNHEY and SMNVEV (reference sequence). The CDR3 length is 15 residues. In DNA, the CDR3 is TGTGCCAGCAGTCTGACAGGGCCTTACTCCTACGAGCAGTACTTC. Translation: CASSLTGPYSYEQYF.

This chain's CDR3 is CASSVPGLASDTQYF. CDR3 in DNA: TGTGCCAGCAGCGTACCGGGACTAGCGTCAGATACGCAGTATTTT. J is TRBJ2-3 and V is TRBV7-2, with 10 nucleotides matching TRBD2. In germline, CDR1 is SGHTA, CDR2 FQGNSA. The CDR3 spans 15 residues. The V and J ends lost 5 bases and 4 bases, in that order; junction bases with no gene match: 6.

This chain uses TRBV2 with TRBJ1-6, with a weak D call TRBD1 (6 bases). The germline V gene encodes CDR1 SNHLY and CDR2 FYNNEI. This CDR3 has 14 amino acids. V was clipped by 10 bases and J by 9 bases, with 19 bases between them. CDR3 sequence (DNA): TGTGCCACCCGCCCAGGGGCGCGGGGTTCACCCCTCCACTTT. Translating it yields CATRPGARGSPLHF.

The rearrangement joins TRBV7-3 to TRBJ1-2; no definite D call. Germline assignment: CDR1 SGHTA and CDR2 FQGTGA. Deletions cut 4 bases from V and 6 bases from J, with 6 bases between. This CDR3 comprises 11 residues. DNA for the CDR3: TGTGCCAGCAGCTGGGGAGATGGCTACACCTTC. This translates into CASSWGDGYTF.

V usage is TRBV4-3 and J usage is TRBJ2-5; tentative D call: TRBD1 (6 bases). The CDR3 is made up of 15 amino acids. Germline V lookup: CDR1 LGHNA, CDR2 YSLEER. V lost 4 bases and J lost 4, with 16 bases in between. The CDR3 protein is CASSPGGHQGETQYF. The CDR3 DNA sequence: TGCGCCAGCAGCCCTGGGGGACACCAGGGAGAGACCCAGTACTTC.

The chain combines TRBV9 with TRBJ1-6; D possibly corresponds to TRBD1 (5 bases). The V gene lost 0 bases and the J gene lost 9 bases, with 13 bases spanning the gap. The CDR3 totals 15 residues. Per germline, CDR1 SGDLS and CDR2 YYNGEE. CDR3 bases: TGTGCCAGCAGCGTAGAAGGGGAAGGCACTTCACCCCTCCACTTT. It translates to CASSVEGEGTSPLHF.

This chain uses TRBV4-3 with TRBJ1-6; D call uncertain. CDR3 length equals 15 residues. The V and J ends lost 1 base and 6 bases respectively, with 10 bases between them. Germline values: CDR1 LGHNA, CDR2 YSLEER. The CDR3 nucleotides are TGCGCCAGCAGCCAAGCCGACCGGATTAATTCACCCCTCCACTTT. This encodes CASSQADRINSPLHF.

The V and J genes are TRBV5-1 and TRBJ2-5, with D perhaps matching TRBD1 (6 bases). This CDR3 has 15 residues. CDR1 and CDR2 (germline): SGHRS, YFSETQ. V was cut by 0 bases and J by 0 bases, with 9 bases left in between. In DNA form, the CDR3 reads TGCGCCAGCAGCTTGGGGGGGCCGCACCAAGAGACCCAGTACTTC. Translated: CASSLGGPHQETQYF.

V gene TRBV29-1 combines with J gene TRBJ2-4; the D call may be TRBD1 or TRBD2 (5 bases each). V lost 4 bases and J 8 bases, leaving 15 bases between the germline ends. CDR3 size: 13 residues. Germline V gene data show CDR1 as SQVTM and CDR2 as ANQGSEA. CDR3 protein: CSVVPTMGDIQYF. The CDR3 DNA follows: TGCAGCGTTGTCCCTACCATGGGGGACATTCAGTACTTC.

The chain links TRBV9 to TRBJ2-1, with D possibly being TRBD2 (6 bases). V shed 0 bases and J shed 5 bases, with 12 bases lying between them. Germline V gene data show CDR1 as SGDLS and CDR2 as YYNGEE. The CDR3 is made up of 15 amino acids. The CDR3: CASSVGIAVNNEQFF. In DNA, the CDR3 is TGTGCCAGCAGCGTAGGAATAGCGGTAAACAATGAGCAGTTCTTC.

The genes are TRBV2 and TRBJ1-2; perhaps TRBD1 as D (5 bases). Germline CDR1 SNHLY, CDR2 FYNNEI. The CDR3 length is 14 residues. The V and J ends lost 7 bases and 8 bases respectively, with 20 bases between them. For the CDR3, the DNA is TGTGCCAGCAACGAGCGGGGGGGGACGAGCGGCTACACCTTC. It is translated as CASNERGGTSGYTF.

The chain carries TRBV6-5 and TRBJ2-1, with no clear D. Between the trimmed V and J ends, which lost 0 bases and 6 bases, there was a span of 9 bases. The CDR3 sequence is 14 residues long. CDR1 and CDR2 (germline): MNHEY, SVGAGI. This chain's CDR3 is CASSYSTLGNEQFF. Here the CDR3 DNA reads TGTGCCAGCAGTTACTCGACTCTGGGCAATGAGCAGTTCTTC.

This clone was counted once. This rearrangement joins TRBV10-3 to TRBJ1-6; a weak D match, TRBD1 (5 bases). This CDR3 contains 15 residues. Germline V lookup: CDR1 ENHRY, CDR2 SYGVKD. Between the trimmed V and J ends, which lost 0 bases and 9 bases, there was a span of 12 bases. CDR3 sequence (DNA): TGTGCCATCAGTGAGTCCGGCAGGGTAGGTTCACCCCTCCACTTT. Amino acid sequence: CAISESGRVGSPLHF.

The table lists this clone with a few counts. CDR3 coding DNA: TGTGCCAGCAGCTTACAGGGCACAGATACGCAGTATTTT. It encodes CASSLQGTDTQYF. The chain carries TRBV7-7 and TRBJ2-3, with D unclear. Germline assignment: CDR1 SSHAT and CDR2 FNYEAQ (reference sequence). This CDR3 is 13 amino acids long. V was pared by 2 bases and J by 1 base, with 4 bases between.

The chain recombines TRBV5-1 with TRBJ2-1, with TRBD1 matching over 12 bases. Per germline, CDR1 SGHRS and CDR2 YFSETQ. The CDR3 contains 17 residues. V was pared by 2 bases and J by 4 bases, with 7 bases of the junction left unmatched. This chain's CDR3 is CASSFGTGGAEYNEQFF. DNA for the CDR3: TGCGCCAGCAGCTTCGGGACAGGGGGCGCCGAATACAATGAGCAGTTCTTC.

The chain has TRBV27 and TRBJ1-4; D possibly corresponds to TRBD1 (5 bases). The V end was cut by 7 bases, the J end by 9 bases, with 18 bases between. This CDR3 comprises 14 residues. Germline CDR1 reads MNHEY; CDR2 reads SMNVEV (reference sequence). The CDR3 spells CASITGHQAKKLFF. CDR3 DNA sequence: TGTGCCAGCATCACCGGACATCAGGCGAAAAAACTGTTTTTT.

The chain links TRBV6-1 to TRBJ1-6; possible D gene TRBD1, 6 bases. From germline, CDR1 is MNHNS and CDR2 SASEGT. This CDR3 spans 15 amino acids. Trimming left V 6 bases short and J 8 bases short, with 17 bases between. CDR3 bases: TGTGCCAGCAGCCGTGGACAGTTCTTGGATTCACCCCTCCACTTT. Translated: CASSRGQFLDSPLHF.

This clone was counted once. The chain carries TRBV18 and TRBJ2-1, with D unresolved. V was clipped by 6 bases and J by 1 base, with 19 bases between them. Germline CDR1 is KGHSH and CDR2 is LQKENI. This CDR3 is built from 17 residues. This chain's CDR3 is CASSQLPKAISYNEQFF. CDR3 DNA sequence: TGTGCCAGCTCGCAACTCCCCAAGGCCATTTCCTACAATGAGCAGTTCTTC.

V and J are TRBV29-1 and TRBJ2-1; 9 positions match TRBD1. This CDR3 contains 13 residues. The germline CDR1 and CDR2 sequences are SQVTM and ANQGSEA. J was trimmed by 3 bases and V by 8 bases; bases with no gene match: 5. DNA of the CDR3: TGCAGCATGGGACAGGGACTCTACAATGAGCAGTTCTTC. Its protein product is CSMGQGLYNEQFF.

This clone turned up a few times. V is TRBV7-8 and J is TRBJ1-3; no clear D gene. The CDR3 sequence is 16 residues long. V lost 5 bases, J lost 4 bases, and 18 bases lay in between. CDR1 is SGHVS and CDR2 is FQNEAQ in the germline V gene. CDR3 nucleotide sequence: TGTGCCAGCAGCACCCCTCGCGGGCCGGGGGGAAACACCATATATTTT. As protein: CASSTPRGPGGNTIYF.

The chain is built from TRBV19 and TRBJ1-2; D remains unclear. CDR1 and CDR2 from the germline V gene are LNHDA and SQIVND (reference sequence). CDR3 size: 12 residues. V dropped 7 bases and J dropped 2 bases, with 8 bases sitting between them. CDR3 protein: CASTNSNYGYTF. DNA of the CDR3: TGTGCCAGTACAAACTCAAACTATGGCTACACCTTC.

The chain recombines TRBV29-1 with TRBJ1-2; no clear D. Germline values: CDR1 SQVTM, CDR2 ANQGSEA. CDR3 length: 12 amino acids. Trimming removed 4 bases at V and 1 base at J, with 7 bases between. The CDR3 sequence is CSVGEVNYGYTF. The CDR3 DNA sequence: TGCAGCGTTGGGGAGGTTAACTATGGCTACACCTTC.

This chain connects TRBV29-1 to TRBJ2-3, with D possibly being TRBD2 (6 bases). V lost 4 bases, J lost 2 bases, and 7 bases lay in between. The CDR3 runs 12 residues. Germline CDR1 SQVTM, CDR2 ANQGSEA. CDR3 coding DNA: TGCAGCGTTGTGCGGGACACAGATACGCAGTATTTT. Translation gives CSVVRDTDTQYF.

The rearrangement joins TRBV30 to TRBJ1-1, with 7 positions matching TRBD1. The V and J ends lost 2 bases and 0 bases, in that order; junction bases with no gene match: 12. CDR3 length: 17 amino acids. The germline V gene has CDR1 GTSNPN and CDR2 SVGIG (reference sequence). CDR3 bases: TGTGCCTGGAGTTCCTTGACAGGGAGATTGATGAACACTGAAGCTTTCTTT. Encoded protein: CAWSSLTGRLMNTEAFF. Drawing the rest from reference TRBV30 and TRBJ1-1, the complete variable domain is SQTIHQWPATLVQPVGSPLSLECTVEGTSNPNLYWYRQAAGRGLQLLFYSVGIGQISSEVPQNLSASRPQDRQFILSSKKLLLSDSGFYLCAWSSLTGRLMNTEAFFGQGTRLTVV.

This clone has only a few counts. The rearrangement joins TRBV5-4 to TRBJ2-3, with a tentative D call TRBD2 (5 bases). Germline V gene sequence: CDR1 SGHNT, CDR2 YYREEE (reference sequence). Trimming cost V 3 bases and J 1 base, with 18 bases left between them. This CDR3 has 17 residues. CDR3 coding DNA: TGTGCCAGCAGCTCTCCGCTACTTTATAGCGGCACAGATACGCAGTATTTT. Its translation: CASSSPLLYSGTDTQYF. The whole variable domain, filled in from reference TRBV5-4 and TRBJ2-3, reads ETGVTQSPTHLIKTRGQQVTLRCSSQSGHNTVSWYQQALGQGPQFIFQYYREEENGRGNFPPRFSGLQFPNYSSELNVNALELDDSALYLCASSSPLLYSGTDTQYFGPGTRLTVL.

The J gene is TRBJ1-6, the V gene TRBV5-1, with D hard to call. Trimming cost V 6 bases and J 8 bases, with 12 bases left between them. The CDR3 is 13 amino acids. Germline V gene lookup returns CDR1 SGHRS and CDR2 YFSETQ. The CDR3 DNA is TGCGCCAGCATGTCCGGGGATGATTCACCCCTCCACTTT. Protein: CASMSGDDSPLHF.

The rearrangement uses TRBV5-6 and TRBJ2-4; D is uncertain. The CDR3 loop spans 17 amino acids. V lost 3 bases and J 0 bases, leaving 16 bases between the germline ends. The V gene's germline CDR1 is SGHDT and CDR2 YYEEEE. CDR3 bases: TGTGCCAGCAGCTCCTCGATGATACTCCTAGCCAAAAACATTCAGTACTTC. Translated: CASSSSMILLAKNIQYF.